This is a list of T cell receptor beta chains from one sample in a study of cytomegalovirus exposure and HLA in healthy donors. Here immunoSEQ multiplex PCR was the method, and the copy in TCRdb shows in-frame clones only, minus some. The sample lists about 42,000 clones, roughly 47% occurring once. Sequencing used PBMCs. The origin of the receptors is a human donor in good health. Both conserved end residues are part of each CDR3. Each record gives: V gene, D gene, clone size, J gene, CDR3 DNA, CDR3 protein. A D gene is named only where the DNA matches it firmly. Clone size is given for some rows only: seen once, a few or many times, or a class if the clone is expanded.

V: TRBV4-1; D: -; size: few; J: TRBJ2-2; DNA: TGCGCCAGCAGCAGAGTCGACACGAACACCGGGGAGCTGTTTTTT; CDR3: CASSRVDTNTGELFF
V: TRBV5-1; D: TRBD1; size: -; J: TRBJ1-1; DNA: TGCGCCAGCAGGGTGAAGACAGGGACTGAAGCTTTCTTT; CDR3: CASRVKTGTEAFF
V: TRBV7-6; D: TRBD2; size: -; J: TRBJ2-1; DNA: TGTGCCAGCAGCCCCGTTCGTGGGGCGGGGGATCTGTTCTTC; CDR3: CASSPVRGAGDLFF
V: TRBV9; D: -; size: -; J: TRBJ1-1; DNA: TGTGCCAGCAGCGTACCCGGAGCTACAGGGCCGAACACTGAAGCTTTCTTT; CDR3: CASSVPGATGPNTEAFF
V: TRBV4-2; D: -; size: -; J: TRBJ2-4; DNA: TGTGCCAGCAGCCTTACAGGGGCGGGAGGAGCCAAAAACATTCAGTACTTC; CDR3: CASSLTGAGGAKNIQYF
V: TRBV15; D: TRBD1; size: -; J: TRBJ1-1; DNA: TGTGCCACCAGCAGAACCCGGGACAGCTACTCGAACACTGAAGCTTTCTTT; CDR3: CATSRTRDSYSNTEAFF
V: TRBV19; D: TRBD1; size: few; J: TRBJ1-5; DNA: TGTGCCAGTAGGGGACAGGGATGGACTAGCAATCAGCCCCAGCATTTT; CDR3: CASRGQGWTSNQPQHF
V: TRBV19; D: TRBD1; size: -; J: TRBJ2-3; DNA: TGTGCCAGTAGTAACCGACAGGGGTTGGGCACAGATACGCAGTATTTT; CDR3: CASSNRQGLGTDTQYF
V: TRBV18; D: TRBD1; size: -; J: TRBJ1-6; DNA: TGTGCCAGCTCACCAAATCCAGGGGGTTCACCCCTCCACTTT; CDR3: CASSPNPGGSPLHF
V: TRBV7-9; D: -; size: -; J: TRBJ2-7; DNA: TGTGCCAGCAGCTTAGCGGGAACAGGTCCCCCTTACGAGCAGTACTTC; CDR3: CASSLAGTGPPYEQYF
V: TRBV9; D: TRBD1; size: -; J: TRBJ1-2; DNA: TGTGCCAGCAGCGCGAACTCCCGACAGGGCGGATACACCTTC; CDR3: CASSANSRQGGYTF
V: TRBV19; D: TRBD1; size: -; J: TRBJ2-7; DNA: TGTGCCAGTAGTATAGCGTGGGCAGGGGGCTCGAACGAGCAGTACTTC; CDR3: CASSIAWAGGSNEQYF
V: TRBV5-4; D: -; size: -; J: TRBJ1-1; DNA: TGTGCCAGCAGTATTAAGAACACTGAAGCTTTCTTT; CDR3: CASSIKNTEAFF
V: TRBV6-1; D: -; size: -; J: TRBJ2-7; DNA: TGTGCCAGCAGTGGTCACGGGGTTAGCGAGCAGTACTTC; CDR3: CASSGHGVSEQYF
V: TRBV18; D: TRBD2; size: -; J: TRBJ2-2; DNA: TGTGCCAGCTCACCACGGACTAGCGCGAACACCGGGGAGCTGTTTTTT; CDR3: CASSPRTSANTGELFF
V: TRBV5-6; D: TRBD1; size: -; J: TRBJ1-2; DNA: TGTGCCAGCAGCTTGACTTTCAGGGACAGAGTTTACTATGGCTACACCTTC; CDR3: CASSLTFRDRVYYGYTF
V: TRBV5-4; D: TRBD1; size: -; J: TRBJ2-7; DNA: TGTGCCAGCAGACAGGGGGCGCGGAGCTCCTACGAGCAGTACTTC; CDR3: CASRQGARSSYEQYF
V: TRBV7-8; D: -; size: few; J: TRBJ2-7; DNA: TGTGCCAGCAGCTTATCAGGGCGTGGGGTCGAGCAGTACTTC; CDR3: CASSLSGRGVEQYF
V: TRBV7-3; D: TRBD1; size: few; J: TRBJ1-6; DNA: TGTGCCAGCAGCTTACAAGGGGGCGAGAATTCACCCCTCCACTTT; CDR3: CASSLQGGENSPLHF
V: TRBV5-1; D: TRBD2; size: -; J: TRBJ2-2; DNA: TGCGCCAGCAGCTCCCGGGACTACCTGAACACCGGGGAGCTGTTTTTT; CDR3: CASSSRDYLNTGELFF
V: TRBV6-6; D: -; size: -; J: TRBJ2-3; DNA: TGTGCCAGCAGCCTCCGGGGGTGGGATACGCAGTATTTT; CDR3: CASSLRGWDTQYF
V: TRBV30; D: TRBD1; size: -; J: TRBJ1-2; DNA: TGTGCCTGGAGCCACGACAGGGGTACAGGCTACACCTTC; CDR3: CAWSHDRGTGYTF
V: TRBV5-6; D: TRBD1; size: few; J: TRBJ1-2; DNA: TGTGCCAGCAGCCCTTACGGGACAGTCAACTATGGCTACACCTTC; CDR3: CASSPYGTVNYGYTF
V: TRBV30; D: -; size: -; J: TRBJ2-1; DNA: TGTGCCCGCGGGGCCGTCAACAGGTGGAACAATGAGCAGTTCTTC; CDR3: CARGAVNRWNNEQFF
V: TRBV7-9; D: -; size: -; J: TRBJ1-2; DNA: TGTGCCAGCAGCTTGGGAGCCTCCTATGGCTACACCTTC; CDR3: CASSLGASYGYTF
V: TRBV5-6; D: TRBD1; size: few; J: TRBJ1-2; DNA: TGTGCCAGCAGCGGCGGGACAGGGGGGAGTTGGGGCTACACCTTC; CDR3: CASSGGTGGSWGYTF
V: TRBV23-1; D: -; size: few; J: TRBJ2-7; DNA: TGCGCCAGCAGTCAATCCTTTCGGCGAATTACAGGAAGCCTACGCCAGTACTTC; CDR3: CASSQSFRRITGSLRQYF
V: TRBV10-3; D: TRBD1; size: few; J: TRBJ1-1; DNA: TGTGCCATCAGTGACGTGGGACAGGGGGCCAGCACTGAAGCTTTCTTT; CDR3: CAISDVGQGASTEAFF
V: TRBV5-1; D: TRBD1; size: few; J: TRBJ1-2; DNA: TGCGCCAGCAGCTTGGAGGGGGCGAGTGGCTACACCTTC; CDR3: CASSLEGASGYTF
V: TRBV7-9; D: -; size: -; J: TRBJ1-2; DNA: TGTGCCAGCAGCTTAGCGAGCGGGGGGCTTGGTGGCTACACCTTC; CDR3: CASSLASGGLGGYTF
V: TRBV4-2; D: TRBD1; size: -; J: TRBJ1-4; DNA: TGTGCCAGCAGCCAAGATACTGGGACAGGGGATGAAAAACTGTTTTTT; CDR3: CASSQDTGTGDEKLFF
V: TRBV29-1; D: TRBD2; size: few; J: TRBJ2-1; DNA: TGCAGCGTTGGGTCTAGCGGGAGATACAATGAGCAGTTCTTC; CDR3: CSVGSSGRYNEQFF
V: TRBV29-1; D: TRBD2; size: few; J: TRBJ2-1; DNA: TGCAGCGTTGAAGATTGGAGCGGGAGGTCCAATGAGCAGTTCTTC; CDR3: CSVEDWSGRSNEQFF
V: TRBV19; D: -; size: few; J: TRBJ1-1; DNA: TGTGCCACGGGGAGGCCGGCTATGAACACTGAAGCTTTCTTT; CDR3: CATGRPAMNTEAFF
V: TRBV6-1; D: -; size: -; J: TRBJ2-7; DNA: TGTGCCAGCAGGAGCAGGGGCGACGAGCAGTACTTC; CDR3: CASRSRGDEQYF
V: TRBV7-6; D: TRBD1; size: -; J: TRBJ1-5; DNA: TGTGCCAGCAGCCAAGGACAGGGTGGGAGCAATCAGCCCCAGCATTTT; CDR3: CASSQGQGGSNQPQHF
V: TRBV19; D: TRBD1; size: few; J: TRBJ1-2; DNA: TGTGCCAGTAGTTGGGGGACAGGGCCCCTCTATGGCTACACCTTC; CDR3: CASSWGTGPLYGYTF
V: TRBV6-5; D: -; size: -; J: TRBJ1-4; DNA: TGTGCCAGCAGTAGGGGTCGGTCTAATGAAAAACTGTTTTTT; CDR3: CASSRGRSNEKLFF
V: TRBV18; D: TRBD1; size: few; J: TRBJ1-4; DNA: TGTGCCAGCTCACCACCGGGACAGGGTCCCGAAAAACTGTTTTTT; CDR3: CASSPPGQGPEKLFF
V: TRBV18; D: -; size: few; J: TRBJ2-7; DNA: TGTGCCAGCTCATCCGACAGGACCGAGCAGTACTTC; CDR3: CASSSDRTEQYF
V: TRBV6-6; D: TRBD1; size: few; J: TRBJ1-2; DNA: TGTGCCAGCAGTGGGGACAGGCTGTTCGAAAATGGCTACACCTTC; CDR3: CASSGDRLFENGYTF